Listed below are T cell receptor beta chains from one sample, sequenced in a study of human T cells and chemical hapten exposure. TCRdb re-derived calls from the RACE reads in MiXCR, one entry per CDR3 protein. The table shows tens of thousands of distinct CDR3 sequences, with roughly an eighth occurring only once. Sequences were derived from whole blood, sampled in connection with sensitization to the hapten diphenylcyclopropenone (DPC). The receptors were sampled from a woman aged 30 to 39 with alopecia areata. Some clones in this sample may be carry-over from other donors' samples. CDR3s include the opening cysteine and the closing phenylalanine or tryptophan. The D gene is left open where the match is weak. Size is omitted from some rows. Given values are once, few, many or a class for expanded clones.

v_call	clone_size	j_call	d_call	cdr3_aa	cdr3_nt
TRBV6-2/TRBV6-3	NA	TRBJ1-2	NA	CASSSRTYGYTF	TGTGCCAGCAGTTCCCGGACCTATGGCTACACCTTC
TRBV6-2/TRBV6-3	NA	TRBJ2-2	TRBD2	CASSYVLAEELFF	TGTGCCAGCAGTTACGTTCTAGCGGAAGAGCTGTTTTTT
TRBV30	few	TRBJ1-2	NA	CAWSVSWATAGGYTF	TGTGCCTGGAGTGTAAGCTGGGCAACGGCCGGCGGCTACACCTTC
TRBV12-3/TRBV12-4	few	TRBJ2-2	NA	CASSLSSPAGELFF	TGTGCCAGCAGTTTGAGCTCACCTGCCGGGGAGCTGTTTTTT
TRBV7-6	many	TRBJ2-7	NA	CASSHPVGGATVTGEQYF	TGTGCCAGCAGCCACCCAGTGGGGGGGGCCACAGTTACAGGCGAGCAGTACTTC
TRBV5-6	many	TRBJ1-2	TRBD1	CASSIRTGDRGYTF	TGTGCCAGCAGCATACGGACAGGGGACCGTGGCTACACCTTC
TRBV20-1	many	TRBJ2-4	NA	CSAEQPRGKNIQYF	TGCAGTGCTGAACAACCCCGGGGCAAAAACATTCAGTACTTC
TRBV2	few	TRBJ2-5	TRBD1	CASSTSLGRRDSSHQETQYF	TGTGCCAGCAGTACATCGCTTGGTCGCCGGGACAGCTCTCACCAAGAGACCCAGTACTTC
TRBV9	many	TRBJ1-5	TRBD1	CASSVGQGNQPQHF	TGTGCCAGCAGCGTGGGACAGGGAAATCAGCCCCAGCATTTT
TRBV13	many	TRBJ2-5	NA	CASSLRAGSFQETQYF	TGTGCCAGCAGCTTACGAGCAGGATCGTTTCAAGAGACCCAGTACTTC
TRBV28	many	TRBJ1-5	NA	CASSLFGYSNQPQHF	TGTGCCAGCAGTTTATTTGGGTATAGCAATCAGCCCCAGCATTTT
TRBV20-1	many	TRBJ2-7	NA	CSASYLQGLSSYEQYF	TGCAGTGCTAGCTATTTACAGGGTCTGAGCTCCTACGAGCAGTACTTC
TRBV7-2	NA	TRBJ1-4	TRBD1	CASSARQGSNEKLFF	TGTGCCAGCAGCGCTCGACAGGGATCTAATGAAAAACTGTTTTTT
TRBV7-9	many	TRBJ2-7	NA	CASSLELRQYF	TGTGCCAGCAGCTTAGAGCTAAGGCAGTACTTC
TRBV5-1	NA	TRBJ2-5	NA	CASNRRGQETQYF	TGCGCCAGCAATCGCAGGGGTCAAGAGACCCAGTACTTC
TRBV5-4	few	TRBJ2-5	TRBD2	CASSLVLAGAPETQYF	TGTGCCAGCAGCTTGGTGCTAGCGGGAGCCCCAGAGACCCAGTACTTC
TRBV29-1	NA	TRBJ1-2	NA	CSVDSLIGYTF	TGCAGCGTTGACAGTTTGATTGGCTACACCTTC
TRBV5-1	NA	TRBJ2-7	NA	CASSLVNTGREQYF	TGCGCCAGCAGCTTGGTCAATACCGGTAGAGAGCAGTACTTC
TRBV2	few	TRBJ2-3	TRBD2	CASTVLAVPQDTQYF	TGTGCCAGCACCGTGCTAGCGGTCCCCCAGGATACGCAGTATTTT
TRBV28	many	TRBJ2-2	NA	CASSLPNTGELFF	TGTGCCAGCAGTCTACCGAACACCGGGGAGCTGTTTTTT
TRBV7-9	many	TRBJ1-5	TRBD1	CASSTQGDQPQHF	TGTGCCAGCAGCACACAGGGGGATCAGCCCCAGCATTTT